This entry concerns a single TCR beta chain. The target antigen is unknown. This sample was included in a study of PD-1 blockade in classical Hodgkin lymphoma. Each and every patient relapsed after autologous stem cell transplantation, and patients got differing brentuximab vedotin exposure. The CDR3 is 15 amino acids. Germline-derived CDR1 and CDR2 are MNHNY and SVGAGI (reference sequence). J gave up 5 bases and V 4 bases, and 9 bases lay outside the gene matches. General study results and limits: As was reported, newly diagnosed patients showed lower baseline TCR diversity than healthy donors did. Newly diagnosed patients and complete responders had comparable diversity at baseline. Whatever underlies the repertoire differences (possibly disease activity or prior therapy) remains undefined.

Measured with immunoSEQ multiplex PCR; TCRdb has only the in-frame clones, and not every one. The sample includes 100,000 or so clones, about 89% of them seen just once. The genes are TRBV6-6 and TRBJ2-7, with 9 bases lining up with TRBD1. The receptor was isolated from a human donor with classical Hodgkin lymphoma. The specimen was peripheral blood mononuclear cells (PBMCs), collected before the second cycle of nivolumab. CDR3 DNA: TGTGCCAGCAGTTCCGGGGACAGGGAATCCCACGAGCAGTACTTC. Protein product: CASSSGDRESHEQYF.